The 20 T cell receptor beta chains listed next were all sequenced from one sample in a study of Graves' ophthalmopathy and Graves' hyperthyroidism. Transcripts of RNA were the source for amplifying TCR beta CDR3 regions. Amplification began with first-round RT-PCR using HTBI primers, then second-round multiplex PCR was performed. TCRdb itself ran the multiplex PCR reads through MiXCR, one entry per CDR3 protein. The repertoire holds roughly 400,000 distinct CDR3 sequences, with approximately 15% as singletons. The sample comprised peripheral blood. These receptors all stem from a woman younger than 35 with stable Graves' hyperthyroidism.

Only a few counts were recorded for this clonotype. The chain links TRBV7-9 to TRBJ1-1; D unclear. The germline gives CDR1 SEHNR, CDR2 FQNEAQ (reference sequence). The CDR3 is made up of 14 amino acids. Trimming pared 5 bases from V and 7 bases from J, leaving 17 bases between. Written as DNA, the CDR3 is TGTGCCAGCAGCACGCCCCCACTGCCGGATGAAGCTTTCTTT. It translates to CASSTPPLPDEAFF.

This clonotype has a count of ten or more. This chain links TRBV19 with TRBJ1-2; D unclear. Germline CDR1 and CDR2: LNHDA and SQIVND (reference sequence). This CDR3 has 12 amino acids. The V gene lost 7 bases and the J gene lost 4 bases, with 10 bases spanning the gap. CDR3 loop: CASIGSIYGYTF. In DNA, the CDR3 is TGTGCCAGTATCGGCAGCATCTATGGCTACACCTTC.

In its sample, this clonotype was seen many times. This sequence joins TRBV19 and TRBJ1-1, with D tentatively TRBD1 (6 bases). Trimming removed 5 bases at V and 1 base at J, with 17 bases between. The germline gives CDR1 LNHDA, CDR2 SQIVND (reference sequence). The CDR3 is 16 residues long. The CDR3 DNA is TGTGCCAGTAGTGTCAGCCACGGACAGAAGAACACTGAAGCTTTCTTT. Translated: CASSVSHGQKNTEAFF.

This clonotype has ten or more counts. This rearrangement joins TRBV20-1 to TRBJ2-5, with 12 nucleotides matching TRBD2. CDR3 size: 16 residues. Germline lookup yields CDR1 DFQATT and CDR2 SNEGSKA (reference sequence). V trimming: 3 bases; J trimming: 4 bases; junction bases outside the gene matches: 9. CDR3: CSASFWTSGDVETQYF. The CDR3 nucleotides are TGCAGTGCTAGTTTCTGGACTAGCGGGGACGTAGAGACCCAGTACTTC.

This clonotype has ten or more counts. The J gene is TRBJ1-5, the V gene TRBV20-1; 8 bases line up with TRBD1. The V gene's germline CDR1 is DFQATT and CDR2 SNEGSKA (reference sequence). The CDR3 sequence is 15 residues long. The junction had 3 bases not matched to a gene; V was cut back by 0 bases and J by 2 bases. In DNA form, the CDR3 reads TGCAGTGCTAGAGATTTACAGGGGGGCAATCAGCCCCAGCATTTT. It codes for CSARDLQGGNQPQHF.

In its sample, this clonotype was seen a few times. V is TRBV4-1 and J is TRBJ1-1; no reliable D call. CDR1 and CDR2 from the germline V gene are MGHRA and YSYEKL. Trimming took off 2 bases at V and 4 bases at J, with 11 bases between the two ends. The CDR3 is 14 amino acids. The CDR3 here is CASSQLLDGTEAFF. The CDR3 bases are TGCGCCAGCAGCCAACTCTTGGACGGCACTGAAGCTTTCTTT.

Regarding this clonotype: This may arise from a read error, as a much more abundant clone is one base away. This chain uses TRBV20-1 with TRBJ1-3; no clear D. This CDR3 spans 14 amino acids. The germline V gene encodes CDR1 DFQATT and CDR2 SNEGSKA (reference sequence). CDR3 amino acids: CSASGGKAGDTIYF. The CDR3 DNA sequence: TGCAGTGCTAGCGGTGGGAAGGCTGGAGACACCATATATTTT.

This clonotype was found many times. This chain uses TRBV4-1 with TRBJ2-5; 10 bases map to TRBD1. The length of the CDR3 is 15 residues. Germline V gene sequence: CDR1 MGHRA, CDR2 YSYEKL. V lost 1 base and J lost 5; bases outside the gene matches: 4. CDR3 nucleotide sequence: TGCGCCAGCAGCCAAGGACAGGGGGCTGGGGAGACCCAGTACTTC. Amino acids: CASSQGQGAGETQYF.

Regarding this clonotype: A read error is possible here, since a much larger clone lies one base away. Here the CDR3 omits its conserved ending phenylalanine or tryptophan, so a read error is the likely source. This sequence joins TRBV6-2 or TRBV6-3 and TRBJ1-5; no clear D gene. The germline V and J ends were trimmed by 7 bases and 0 bases, with 10 bases remaining between them. The CDR3 has 14 amino acids. The germline CDR1 and CDR2 sequences are MNHEY and SVGEGT. CDR3 nucleotides: TGTGCCAGCAAATGGAGTAATAGCAATCAGCCCCAGCATGTT. Translating gives CASKWSNSNQPQHV.

There are many counts of this clonotype. The genes are TRBV7-2 and TRBJ2-7, with TRBD1 identical over 10 bases. CDR3 length: 15 residues. Germline V gene sequence: CDR1 SGHTA, CDR2 FQGNSA. With 5 bases clipped from V and 2 bases from J, the junction kept 6 bases outside the gene matches. CDR3 loop: CASSPWDRGTYEQYF. As DNA, the CDR3 is TGTGCCAGCAGCCCCTGGGACAGGGGTACCTACGAGCAGTACTTC.

This clonotype was observed many times. CDR3 DNA sequence: TGTGCCAGCAGATTTCCTCGGCGGAACATTCAGTACTTC. Its translation is CASRFPRRNIQYF. The V and J genes are TRBV11-2 and TRBJ2-4; D not resolved. CDR1 and CDR2 from the germline V gene are SGHAT and FQNNGV. This CDR3 is 13 amino acids long. Trimming removed 6 bases at V and 7 bases at J, with 13 bases between.

This clonotype was seen at least ten times. The rearrangement links TRBV29-1 to TRBJ1-5; D uncertain. Trimming shortened V by 5 bases and J by 4 bases, and 9 bases separated the two germline ends. The CDR3 has 12 amino acids. Germline V gives CDR1 SQVTM, CDR2 ANQGSEA. The CDR3 DNA sequence: TGCAGCGTTACAAGGGATAATCAGCCCCAGCATTTT. Translation: CSVTRDNQPQHF.

This clonotype appeared many times. The rearrangement links TRBV18 to TRBJ1-1; TRBD1 might be the D (5 bases). Germline lookup yields CDR1 KGHSH and CDR2 LQKENI. This CDR3 has 15 amino acids. The V end was cut by 0 bases, the J end by 0 bases, with 8 bases between. CDR3 loop: CASSPPGPLNTEAFF. The CDR3 DNA sequence: TGTGCCAGCTCACCACCGGGACCTCTGAACACTGAAGCTTTCTTT.

This clonotype was seen just once. The chain has TRBV6-1 and TRBJ1-1; 7 nucleotides line up with TRBD1. Trimming took 5 bases from V and 3 from J; bases not matched to a gene: 9. CDR1 and CDR2 (germline): MNHNS, SASEGT. CDR3 length equals 15 residues. This CDR3 is CASSPRPTGDTEAFF. The CDR3 nucleotides are TGTGCCAGCAGTCCACGCCCAACAGGGGACACTGAAGCTTTCTTT.

This clonotype was detected ten times or more. The chain uses TRBV28 and TRBJ2-7; D gene uncertain. V lost 0 bases and J lost 2, with 5 bases in between. Germline V CDR1 and CDR2: MDHEN, SYDVKM. The CDR3 extends over 13 amino acids. This CDR3 reads CASSLWRAYEQYF. The CDR3 DNA reads TGTGCCAGCAGTTTATGGAGAGCCTACGAGCAGTACTTC.

Ten or more counts support this clonotype. The rearrangement links TRBV6-1 to TRBJ2-7; TRBD2 is a possible D gene (5 bases). CDR1 is MNHNS, CDR2 SASEGT, per germline. V lost 6 bases and J lost 3, with 12 bases in between. The CDR3 length is 13 residues. CDR3 sequence: CASSRKGSYEQYF. The CDR3 coding sequence is TGTGCCAGCAGCCGAAAAGGGAGCTACGAGCAGTACTTC.

The count of this clonotype is one. The chain combines TRBV11-1 with TRBJ2-5; 8 bases line up with TRBD2. V was pared by 4 bases and J by 4 bases, with 5 bases of the junction left unmatched. This CDR3 has 14 amino acids. Germline assignment: CDR1 SGHAT and CDR2 FQDESV (reference sequence). DNA for the CDR3: TGTGCCAGCAGCTCCCCGGGGGGGGGAGAGACCCAGTACTTC. Translating it yields CASSSPGGGETQYF.

The V gene is TRBV6-1, the J gene TRBJ2-5, with D hard to call. V lost 6 bases to trimming and J lost 3 bases, with 14 bases between them. The CDR3 is made up of 14 amino acids. Germline V gene data show CDR1 as MNHNS and CDR2 as SASEGT. The CDR3 protein is CASRTRRKEETQYF. CDR3 nucleotides: TGTGCCAGCAGGACGAGGCGGAAGGAAGAGACCCAGTACTTC.

The chain recombines TRBV12-3 or TRBV12-4 with TRBJ2-2; 9 nucleotides agree with TRBD2. The V segment lost 5 bases and the J segment 5 bases; nucleotides outside the gene matches: 9. CDR3 size: 16 residues. The CDR3 DNA reads as TGTGCCAGCAGTCGGCTAGCGGGGAAGGGTACCGGGGAGCTGTTTTTT. Residues: CASSRLAGKGTGELFF.

This clonotype came up once. A read error may produce the germline difference seen at one junction end. This chain connects TRBV12-3 or TRBV12-4 to TRBJ2-5, with 11 positions matching TRBD2. This CDR3 contains 15 residues. The CDR3 nucleotides read TGTGCCACCAGTGGTCCTAGCGGGGGGCAAGAGACCCAGTACTTC. This encodes CATSGPSGGQETQYF.